A selection of T cell receptor beta chains follows, all from one sample in a study of cytomegalovirus exposure and HLA in healthy donors. Here immunoSEQ multiplex PCR was the method, and the copy in TCRdb shows in-frame clones only, minus some. The profile shows 140,000 or so clones, roughly 68% of them singletons. The material sequenced was PBMCs. These receptors were taken from a man in his sixties in good health and CMV-seronegative. CDR3s include the opening cysteine and the closing phenylalanine or tryptophan. D genes are given only for firm matches. Size tells how often a clone was seen (once, few, many) or the class of an expanded clone, and some rows leave it out.

d_call: TRBD1
v_call: TRBV2
clone_size: NA
cdr3_aa: CASSAGQGFETQYF

d_call: NA
v_call: TRBV19
clone_size: NA
cdr3_aa: CASSSNVETEAFF

d_call: NA
v_call: TRBV6-5
clone_size: NA
cdr3_aa: CASSYNVPGDSYGYTF

d_call: TRBD2
v_call: TRBV5-1
clone_size: NA
cdr3_aa: CASSIAGLTETQYF

d_call: NA
v_call: TRBV6-6
clone_size: NA
cdr3_aa: CASTQGYGYTF

d_call: NA
v_call: TRBV19
clone_size: NA
cdr3_aa: CASSILGASYEQYF

d_call: TRBD2
v_call: TRBV9
clone_size: NA
cdr3_aa: CASSVGGGSETQYF

d_call: TRBD1
v_call: TRBV7-9
clone_size: few
cdr3_aa: CASSFTGVVREQYF

d_call: NA
v_call: TRBV5-1
clone_size: NA
cdr3_aa: CASSLEGAPLYEQYF

d_call: NA
v_call: TRBV29-1
clone_size: once
cdr3_aa: CSVGIAGEGYTF

d_call: NA
v_call: TRBV9
clone_size: NA
cdr3_aa: CASSYSSYNEQFF

d_call: TRBD1
v_call: TRBV7-3
clone_size: NA
cdr3_aa: CASSSTRGQETQYF

d_call: TRBD2
v_call: TRBV30
clone_size: NA
cdr3_aa: CAWSWREPAYEQYF

d_call: TRBD1
v_call: TRBV10-1
clone_size: few
cdr3_aa: CASSDGTGGSFSNRETQYF

d_call: NA
v_call: TRBV2
clone_size: NA
cdr3_aa: CARGQGRHEQYF

d_call: NA
v_call: TRBV2
clone_size: few
cdr3_aa: CASSVTRQALGSPLHF

d_call: NA
v_call: TRBV6-5
clone_size: few
cdr3_aa: CASSYSQLLGNTIYF